This T cell receptor (beta chain) derives from a study of shared clonotypes between healthy human individuals. Study findings and constraints: An expected dependence of interdonor clonotype sharing on sequencing depth was noted.

Trimming took 6 bases from V and 5 from J; bases not matched to a gene: 10. The CDR3 is 15 amino acids. Germline V CDR1 and CDR2: MDHEN, SYDVKM. Details on this clone: Its antigen is as yet unknown.

Clones were sequenced by immunoSEQ multiplex PCR, and TCRdb holds only the in-frame ones, with some missing. The sample shows more than 2 million clones, just over 90% of them seen only once. Terminally differentiated effector memory CD45RA+ cells were left out of the naive CD8 fraction, which was CD45RO-negative and positively selected for CCR7. The receptor comes from a man between 18 and 35 years old in good health. Some clones in this sample may be carry-over from other donors' samples. The chain joins TRBV28 to TRBJ2-1, with 7 bases identical to TRBD1. Sequenced input: naive CD8+ T cells from PBMCs. The CDR3 region is CASRSRQGKHNEQFF. The CDR3 coding sequence is TGTGCCAGCAGATCCCGACAGGGAAAACACAATGAGCAGTTCTTC. Complete variable domain (other parts from reference TRBV28 and TRBJ2-1): DVKVTQSSRYLVKRTGEKVFLECVQDMDHENMFWYRQDPGLGLRLIYFSYDVKMKEKGDIPEGYSVSREKKERFSLILESASTNQTSMYLCASRSRQGKHNEQFFGPGTRLTVL.